This is a list of T cell receptor beta chains from one sample in a study of blood T cell repertoires in COVID-19. Libraries were prepared by immunoSEQ multiplex PCR; TCRdb keeps only in-frame clonotypes and omits some of them. The sample contains under 300,000 clones, over 75% of which appear only once. Material for sequencing was peripheral blood. The receptors stem from a man younger than 45 who had recovered from COVID-19. CDR3s include the opening cysteine and the closing phenylalanine or tryptophan. Clone size, where shown, is once, few, many, or a class for clones that have expanded.

J gene: TRBJ2-5; V gene: TRBV7-8; clone size: .; CDR3 protein: CASSLLRGQETQYF
J gene: TRBJ1-5; V gene: TRBV18; clone size: .; CDR3 protein: CASSPSGANQPQHF
J gene: TRBJ2-3; V gene: TRBV2; clone size: .; CDR3 protein: CAGGGVRGDTQYF
J gene: TRBJ1-5; V gene: TRBV6-5; clone size: .; CDR3 protein: CASDWNGYSNQPQHF
J gene: TRBJ2-5; V gene: TRBV25-1; clone size: .; CDR3 protein: CASSRQGRETQYF
J gene: TRBJ2-5; V gene: TRBV4-1; clone size: .; CDR3 protein: CASSQVVAQGQETQYF
J gene: TRBJ2-3; V gene: TRBV7-8; clone size: .; CDR3 protein: CASSLASTSGADTQYF
J gene: TRBJ2-3; V gene: TRBV5-4; clone size: .; CDR3 protein: CASSSQGADTQYF
J gene: TRBJ1-1; V gene: TRBV6-5; clone size: .; CDR3 protein: CASRQGTPGGEAFF
J gene: TRBJ1-5; V gene: TRBV19; clone size: .; CDR3 protein: CASSRAGRTNQPQHF
J gene: TRBJ1-1; V gene: TRBV19; clone size: few; CDR3 protein: CASSPISGANTEAFF
J gene: TRBJ1-5; V gene: TRBV19; clone size: .; CDR3 protein: CASSHESGTGGFLGNQPQHF
J gene: TRBJ1-5; V gene: TRBV6-2/TRBV6-3; clone size: few; CDR3 protein: CASSYKQGRGVYSNQPQHF
J gene: TRBJ1-3; V gene: TRBV7-3; clone size: .; CDR3 protein: CASSSSPGNTIYF
J gene: TRBJ2-1; V gene: TRBV19; clone size: .; CDR3 protein: CASSWDTTGAYNEQFF